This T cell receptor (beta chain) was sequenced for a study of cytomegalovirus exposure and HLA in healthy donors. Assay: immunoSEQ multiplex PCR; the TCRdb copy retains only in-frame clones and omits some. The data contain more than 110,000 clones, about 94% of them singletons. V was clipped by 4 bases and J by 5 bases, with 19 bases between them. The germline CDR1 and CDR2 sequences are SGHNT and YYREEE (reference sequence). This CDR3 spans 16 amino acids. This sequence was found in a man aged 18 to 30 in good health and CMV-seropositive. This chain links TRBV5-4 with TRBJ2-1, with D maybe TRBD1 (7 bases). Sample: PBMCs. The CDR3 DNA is TGTGCCAGCAGCCTGTTCCGACAGGGAGGCGACAATGAGCAGTTCTTC. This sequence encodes CASSLFRQGGDNEQFF.